This TCR beta chain was profiled in a study of T-cell reconstitution after alpha-beta-depleted transplantation in children. The CDR3 extends over 15 amino acids. Germline V gene sequence: CDR1 SGDLS, CDR2 YYNGEE. Trimming cost V 2 bases and J 5 bases; bases outside gene matches: 8. This clonotype was recorded at least ten times. The authors prepared the TCRbeta library with unique molecular identifiers. TCRdb reprocessed the PCR reads with MiXCR, giving one entry per CDR3 protein. The profile covers roughly 89,000 distinct CDR3 sequences, with about 12% appearing a single time and roughly 13% taken by the ten largest.

The chain uses TRBV9 and TRBJ2-5; 8 bases match TRBD2. This TCR derives from a human donor who donated a stem cell graft to a child with inherited bone marrow failure. Sequenced material: PBMCs from the stem cell graft donor, taken from the stem cell graft. CDR3 region: CASSVFGGASETQYF. CDR3 in DNA: TGTGCCAGCAGCGTCTTCGGGGGGGCTTCGGAGACCCAGTACTTC. Looking up the rest from reference TRBV9 and TRBJ2-5 gives the full variable domain: DSGVTQTPKHLITATGQRVTLRCSPRSGDLSVYWYQQSLDQGLQFLIQYYNGEERAKGNILERFSAQQFPDLHSELNLSSLELGDSALYFCASSVFGGASETQYFGPGTRLLVL.